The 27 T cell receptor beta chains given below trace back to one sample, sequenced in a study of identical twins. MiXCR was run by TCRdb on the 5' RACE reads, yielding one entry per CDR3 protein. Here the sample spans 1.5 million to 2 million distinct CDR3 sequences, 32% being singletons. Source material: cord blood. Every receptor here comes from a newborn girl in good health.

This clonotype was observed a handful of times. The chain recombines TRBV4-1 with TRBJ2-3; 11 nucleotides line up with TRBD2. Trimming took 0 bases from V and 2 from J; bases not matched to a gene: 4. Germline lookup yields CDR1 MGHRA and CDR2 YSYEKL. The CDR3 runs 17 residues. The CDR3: CASSQDPSGRPTDTQYF. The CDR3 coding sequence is TGCGCCAGCAGCCAAGATCCTAGCGGGAGGCCCACAGATACGCAGTATTTT.

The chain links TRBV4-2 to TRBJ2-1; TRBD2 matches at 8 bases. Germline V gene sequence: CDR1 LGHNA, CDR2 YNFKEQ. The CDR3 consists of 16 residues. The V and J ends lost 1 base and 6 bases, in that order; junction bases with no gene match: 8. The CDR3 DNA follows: TGTGCCAGCAGCCAAGCTAGCGGGCGAATCGGCAATGAGCAGTTCTTC. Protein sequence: CASSQASGRIGNEQFF.

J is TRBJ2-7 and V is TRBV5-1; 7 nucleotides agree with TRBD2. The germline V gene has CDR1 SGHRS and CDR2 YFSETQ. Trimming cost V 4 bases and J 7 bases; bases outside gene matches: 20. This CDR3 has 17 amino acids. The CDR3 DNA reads TGCGCCAGCAGCCTAGCCTCCCTAGCGGTAGTTATAGATGAGCAGTACTTC. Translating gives CASSLASLAVVIDEQYF.

CDR3 sequence: CSVEGDTPNTEAFF. CDR3 in DNA: TGCAGCGTTGAAGGTGACACCCCGAACACTGAAGCTTTCTTT. This chain connects TRBV29-1 to TRBJ1-1; D remains unclear. The germline CDR1 and CDR2 sequences are SQVTM and ANQGSEA. V was trimmed by 1 base and J by 1 base, leaving 10 bases between them. The CDR3 extends over 14 amino acids.

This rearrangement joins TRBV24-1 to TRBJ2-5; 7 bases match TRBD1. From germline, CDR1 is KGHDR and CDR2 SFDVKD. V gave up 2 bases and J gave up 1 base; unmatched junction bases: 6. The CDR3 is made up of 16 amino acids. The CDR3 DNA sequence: TGTGCCACCAGTGATTCAGCCCGGGACAGCCAAGAGACCCAGTACTTC. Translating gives CATSDSARDSQETQYF.

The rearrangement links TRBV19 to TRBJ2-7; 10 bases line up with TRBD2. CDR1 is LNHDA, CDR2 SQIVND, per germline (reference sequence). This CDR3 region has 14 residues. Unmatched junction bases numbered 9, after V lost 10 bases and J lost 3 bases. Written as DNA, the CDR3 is TGTGCCACCAGGACTAGCGGAGGTCACTACGAGCAGTACTTC. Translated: CATRTSGGHYEQYF.

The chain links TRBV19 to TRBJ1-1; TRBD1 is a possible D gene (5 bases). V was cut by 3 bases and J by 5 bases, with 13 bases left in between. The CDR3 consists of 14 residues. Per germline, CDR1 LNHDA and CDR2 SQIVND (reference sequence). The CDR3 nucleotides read TGTGCCAGTAGTATTGAGGGACGGGGGACTGAAGCTTTCTTT. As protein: CASSIEGRGTEAFF.

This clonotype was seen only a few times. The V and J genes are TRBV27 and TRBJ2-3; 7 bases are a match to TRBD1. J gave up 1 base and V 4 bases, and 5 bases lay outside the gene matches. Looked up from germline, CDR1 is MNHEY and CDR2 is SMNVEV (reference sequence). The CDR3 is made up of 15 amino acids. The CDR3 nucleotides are TGTGCCAGCAGTTCGACAGGGCGGGGCACAGATACGCAGTATTTT. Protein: CASSSTGRGTDTQYF.

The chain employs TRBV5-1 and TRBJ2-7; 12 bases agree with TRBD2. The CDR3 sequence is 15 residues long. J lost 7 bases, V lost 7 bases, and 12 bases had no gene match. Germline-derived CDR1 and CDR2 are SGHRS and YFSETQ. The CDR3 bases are TGCGCCAGCCGGGGGTCTAGCGGGGGGGCCAATGAGCAGTACTTC. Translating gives CASRGSSGGANEQYF.

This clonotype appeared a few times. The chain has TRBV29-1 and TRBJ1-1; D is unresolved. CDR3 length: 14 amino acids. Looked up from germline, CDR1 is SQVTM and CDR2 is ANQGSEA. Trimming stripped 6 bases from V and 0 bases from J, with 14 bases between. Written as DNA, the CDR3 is TGCAGCGTGAGCGCGGGTGGAGTGAACACTGAAGCTTTCTTT. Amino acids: CSVSAGGVNTEAFF.

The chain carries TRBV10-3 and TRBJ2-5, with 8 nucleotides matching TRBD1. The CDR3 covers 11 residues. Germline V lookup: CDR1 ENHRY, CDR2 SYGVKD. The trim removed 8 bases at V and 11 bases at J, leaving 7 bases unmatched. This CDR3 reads CAIGTGNEQYF. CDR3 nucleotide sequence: TGTGCCATCGGGACAGGCAATGAGCAGTACTTC.

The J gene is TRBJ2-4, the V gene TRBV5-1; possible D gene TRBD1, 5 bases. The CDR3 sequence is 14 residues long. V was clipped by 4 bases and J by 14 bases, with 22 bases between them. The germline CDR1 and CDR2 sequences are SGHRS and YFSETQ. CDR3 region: CASSLGATQGHEYF. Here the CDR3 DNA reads TGCGCCAGCAGCCTTGGGGCAACGCAGGGTCATGAGTACTTC.

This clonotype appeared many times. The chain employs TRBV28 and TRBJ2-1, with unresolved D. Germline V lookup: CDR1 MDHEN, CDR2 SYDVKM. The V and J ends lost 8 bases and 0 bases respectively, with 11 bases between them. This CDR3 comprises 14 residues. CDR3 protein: CASATPSSYNEQFF. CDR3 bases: TGTGCCAGCGCGACCCCTAGCTCCTACAATGAGCAGTTCTTC.

CDR3 loop: CASSFHLAGPYEQYF. The CDR3, as DNA: TGTGCCAGCAGTTTCCATCTAGCGGGGCCCTACGAGCAGTACTTC. The gene calls are TRBV28 and TRBJ2-7; 9 bases agree with TRBD2. Germline CDR1 MDHEN, CDR2 SYDVKM. Trimming took 3 bases from V and 2 from J; bases not matched to a gene: 5. The CDR3 consists of 15 residues.

CDR3 residues: CASSQAPTSGGADTQYF. CDR3 coding DNA: TGTGCCAGCAGCCAAGCCCCGACTAGCGGGGGGGCAGATACGCAGTATTTT. The gene calls are TRBV4-2 and TRBJ2-3; 14 bases align to TRBD2. The germline V gene encodes CDR1 LGHNA and CDR2 YNFKEQ. CDR3 length: 17 amino acids. V was clipped by 1 base and J by 4 bases; unmatched bases: 4.

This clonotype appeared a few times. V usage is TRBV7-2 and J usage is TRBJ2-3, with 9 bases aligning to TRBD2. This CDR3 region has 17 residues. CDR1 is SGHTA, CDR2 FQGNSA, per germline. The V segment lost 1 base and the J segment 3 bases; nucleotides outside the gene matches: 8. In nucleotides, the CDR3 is TGTGCCAGCAGCTTAGGATGGAGCGGGAGGAGGACAGATACGCAGTATTTT. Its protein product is CASSLGWSGRRTDTQYF.

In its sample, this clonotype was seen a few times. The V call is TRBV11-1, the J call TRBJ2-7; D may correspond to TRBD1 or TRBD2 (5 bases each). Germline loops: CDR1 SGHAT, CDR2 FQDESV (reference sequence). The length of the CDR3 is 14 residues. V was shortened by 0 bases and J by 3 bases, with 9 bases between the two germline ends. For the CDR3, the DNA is TGTGCCAGCAGCTTAGCCTGGGGGAGCTACGAGCAGTACTTC. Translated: CASSLAWGSYEQYF.

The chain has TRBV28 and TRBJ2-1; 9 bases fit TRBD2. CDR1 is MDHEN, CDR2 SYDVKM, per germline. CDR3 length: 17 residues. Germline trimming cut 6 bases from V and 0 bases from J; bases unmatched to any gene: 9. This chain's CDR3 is CASRRPGLAISYNEQFF. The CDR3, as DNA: TGTGCCAGCAGACGCCCGGGACTAGCAATCTCCTACAATGAGCAGTTCTTC.

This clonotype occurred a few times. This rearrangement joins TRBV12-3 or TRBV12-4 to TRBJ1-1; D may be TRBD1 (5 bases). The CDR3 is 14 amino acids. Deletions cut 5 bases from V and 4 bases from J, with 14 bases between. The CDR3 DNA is TGTGCCAGCAGTCGCCAGGGTGTAGGCACTGAAGCTTTCTTT. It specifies CASSRQGVGTEAFF.

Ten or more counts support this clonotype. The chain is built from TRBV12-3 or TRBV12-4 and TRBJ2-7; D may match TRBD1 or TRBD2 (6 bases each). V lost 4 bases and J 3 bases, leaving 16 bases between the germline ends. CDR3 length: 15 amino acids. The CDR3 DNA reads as TGTGCCAGCAGTTCCTACAGGGTCGGGAGCTACGAGCAGTACTTC. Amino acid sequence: CASSSYRVGSYEQYF.

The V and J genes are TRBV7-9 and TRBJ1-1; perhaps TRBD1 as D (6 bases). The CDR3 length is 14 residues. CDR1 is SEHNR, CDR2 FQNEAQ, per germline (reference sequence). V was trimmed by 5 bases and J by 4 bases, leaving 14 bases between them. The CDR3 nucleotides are TGTGCCAGCAGCGAAATGACAGGAGTCACTGAAGCTTTCTTT. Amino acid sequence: CASSEMTGVTEAFF.

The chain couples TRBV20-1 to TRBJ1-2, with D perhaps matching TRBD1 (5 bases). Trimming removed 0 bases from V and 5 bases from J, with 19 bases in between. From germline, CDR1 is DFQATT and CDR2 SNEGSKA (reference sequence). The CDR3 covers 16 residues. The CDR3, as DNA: TGCAGTGCTAGAGATATCCCGGCCAGGGTAGGGTATGGCTACACCTTC. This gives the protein CSARDIPARVGYGYTF.

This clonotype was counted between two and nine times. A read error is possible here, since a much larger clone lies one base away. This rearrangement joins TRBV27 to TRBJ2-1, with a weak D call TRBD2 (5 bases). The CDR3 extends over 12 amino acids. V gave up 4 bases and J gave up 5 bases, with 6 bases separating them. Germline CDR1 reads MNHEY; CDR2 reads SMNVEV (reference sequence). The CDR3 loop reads CASSYGDNEQFF. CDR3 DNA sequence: TGTGCCAGCAGTTACGGGGACAATGAGCAGTTCTTC.

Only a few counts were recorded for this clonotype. CDR3 nucleotide sequence: TGTGCCACCAGCAGAGACTCATATCAGCCCCAGCATTTT. This translates into CATSRDSYQPQHF. This chain uses TRBV15 with TRBJ1-5; no definite D call. Germline V gene lookup returns CDR1 LNHNV and CDR2 YYDKDF (reference sequence). The CDR3 is 13 amino acids. Trimming took off 0 bases at V and 5 bases at J, with 5 bases between the two ends.

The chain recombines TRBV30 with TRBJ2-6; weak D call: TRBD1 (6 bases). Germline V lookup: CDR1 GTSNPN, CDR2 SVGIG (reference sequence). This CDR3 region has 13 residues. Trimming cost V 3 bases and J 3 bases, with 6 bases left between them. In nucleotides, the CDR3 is TGTGCCTGGAGACAGGGTGGGGCCAACGTCCTGACTTTC. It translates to CAWRQGGANVLTF.

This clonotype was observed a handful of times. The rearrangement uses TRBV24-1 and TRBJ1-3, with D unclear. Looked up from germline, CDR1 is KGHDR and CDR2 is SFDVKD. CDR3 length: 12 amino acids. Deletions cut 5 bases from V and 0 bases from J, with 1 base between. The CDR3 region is CATSASGNTIYF. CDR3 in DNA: TGTGCCACCAGTGCCTCTGGAAACACCATATATTTT.

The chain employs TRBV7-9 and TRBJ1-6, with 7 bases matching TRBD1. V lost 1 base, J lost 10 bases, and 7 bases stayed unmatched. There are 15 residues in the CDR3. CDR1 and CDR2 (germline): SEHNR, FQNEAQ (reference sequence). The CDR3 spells CASSLEAGGGSPLHF. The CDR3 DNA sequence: TGTGCCAGCAGCTTAGAGGCAGGGGGTGGATCACCCCTCCACTTT.